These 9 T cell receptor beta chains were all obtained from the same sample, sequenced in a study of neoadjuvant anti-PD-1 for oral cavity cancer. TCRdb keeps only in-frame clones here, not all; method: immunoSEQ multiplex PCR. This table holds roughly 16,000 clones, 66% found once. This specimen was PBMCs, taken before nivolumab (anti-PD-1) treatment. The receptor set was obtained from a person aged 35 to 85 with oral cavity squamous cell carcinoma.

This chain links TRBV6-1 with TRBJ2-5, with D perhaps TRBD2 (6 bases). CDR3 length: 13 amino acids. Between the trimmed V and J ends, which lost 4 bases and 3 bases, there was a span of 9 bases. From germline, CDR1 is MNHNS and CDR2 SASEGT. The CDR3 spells CASSVSGKETQYF. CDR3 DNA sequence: TGTGCCAGCAGTGTTAGCGGCAAAGAGACCCAGTACTTC.

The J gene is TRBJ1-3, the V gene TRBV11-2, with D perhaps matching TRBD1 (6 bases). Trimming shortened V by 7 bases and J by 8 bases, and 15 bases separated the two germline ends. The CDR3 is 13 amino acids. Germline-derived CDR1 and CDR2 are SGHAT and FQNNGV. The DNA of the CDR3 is TGTGCCAGCACCCGAGGGGGGGAAGACACCATATATTTT. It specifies CASTRGGEDTIYF.

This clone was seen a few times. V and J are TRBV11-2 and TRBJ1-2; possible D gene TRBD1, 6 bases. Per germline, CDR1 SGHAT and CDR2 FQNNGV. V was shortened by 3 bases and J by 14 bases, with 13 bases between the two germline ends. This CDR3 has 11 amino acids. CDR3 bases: TGTGCCAGCAGCTTCAGGGGTATGAGTACCTTC. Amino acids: CASSFRGMSTF.

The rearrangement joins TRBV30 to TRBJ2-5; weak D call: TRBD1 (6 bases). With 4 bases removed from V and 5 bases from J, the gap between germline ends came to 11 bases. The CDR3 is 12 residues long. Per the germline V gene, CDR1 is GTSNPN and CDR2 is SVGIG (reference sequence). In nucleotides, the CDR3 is TGTGCCTGGAATGGGGGCGGCGAGACCCAGTACTTC. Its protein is CAWNGGGETQYF.

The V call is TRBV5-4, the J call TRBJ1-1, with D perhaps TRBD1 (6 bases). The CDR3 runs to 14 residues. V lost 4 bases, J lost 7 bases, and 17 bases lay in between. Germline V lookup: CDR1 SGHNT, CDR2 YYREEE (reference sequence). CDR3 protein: CASSLGGGEGEAFF. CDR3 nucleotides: TGTGCCAGCAGCCTCGGAGGGGGGGAGGGTGAAGCTTTCTTT. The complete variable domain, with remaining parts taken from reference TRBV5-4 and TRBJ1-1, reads ETGVTQSPTHLIKTRGQQVTLRCSSQSGHNTVSWYQQALGQGPQFIFQYYREEENGRGNFPPRFSGLQFPNYSSELNVNALELDDSALYLCASSLGGGEGEAFFGQGTRLTVV.

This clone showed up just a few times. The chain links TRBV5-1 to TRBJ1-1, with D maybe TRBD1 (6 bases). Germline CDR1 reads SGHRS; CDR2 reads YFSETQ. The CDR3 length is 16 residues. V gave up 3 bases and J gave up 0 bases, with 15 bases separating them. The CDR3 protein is CASSSEGGPMNTEAFF. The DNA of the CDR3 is TGCGCCAGCAGCTCGGAGGGGGGCCCCATGAACACTGAAGCTTTCTTT.

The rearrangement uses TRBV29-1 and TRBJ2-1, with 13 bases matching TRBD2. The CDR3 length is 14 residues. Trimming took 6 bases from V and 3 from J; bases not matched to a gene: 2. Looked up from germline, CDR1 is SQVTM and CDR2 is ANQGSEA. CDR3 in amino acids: CSVRLAGGYNEQFF. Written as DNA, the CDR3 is TGCAGCGTAAGACTAGCGGGAGGCTACAATGAGCAGTTCTTC.

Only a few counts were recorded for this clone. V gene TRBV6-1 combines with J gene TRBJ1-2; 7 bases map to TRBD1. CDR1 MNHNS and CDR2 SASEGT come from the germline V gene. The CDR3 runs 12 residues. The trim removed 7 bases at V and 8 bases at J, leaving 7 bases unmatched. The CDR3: CASNRQGLGYTF. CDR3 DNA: TGTGCCAGCAACCGACAGGGTTTAGGCTACACCTTC.

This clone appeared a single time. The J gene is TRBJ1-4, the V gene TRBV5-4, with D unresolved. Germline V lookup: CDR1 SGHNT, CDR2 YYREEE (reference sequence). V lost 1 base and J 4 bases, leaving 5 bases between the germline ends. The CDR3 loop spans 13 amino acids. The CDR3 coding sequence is TGTGCCAGCAGCTTGCAGGATAATGAAAAACTGTTTTTT. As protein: CASSLQDNEKLFF.